The 17 T cell receptor beta chains presented below share a single source sample, sequenced in a study of control samples from healthy donors and cancer patients. The protocol was immunoSEQ multiplex PCR, while the TCRdb copy is restricted to in-frame clones and leaves out a portion. The data hold 57,000 or so clones, with around 91% observed a single time. Sequenced sample: PBMCs. The receptor source for this set is a man aged 55 to 70 with colorectal cancer.

The chain's CDR3 is CASSLSYGSDEQYF. The CDR3 bases are TGTGCCAGCAGCTTGAGTTACGGAAGCGACGAGCAGTACTTC. J is TRBJ2-7 and V is TRBV5-5; D is undetermined. V lost 1 base to trimming and J lost 5 bases, with 13 bases between them. The germline gives CDR1 SGHKS, CDR2 YYEKEE (reference sequence). The CDR3 extends over 14 amino acids.

The chain uses TRBV19 and TRBJ2-6; 12 bases map to TRBD2. This CDR3 has 16 amino acids. V gave up 9 bases and J gave up 2 bases; unmatched junction bases: 5. CDR1 and CDR2 from the germline V gene are LNHDA and SQIVND (reference sequence). The CDR3 sequence: CASLGLAGPGANVLTF. CDR3 sequence (DNA): TGTGCCAGCTTAGGACTAGCGGGGCCTGGGGCCAACGTCCTGACTTTC.

The chain recombines TRBV6-6 with TRBJ2-3, with 7 bases lining up with TRBD2. Per the germline V gene, CDR1 is MNHNY and CDR2 is SVGAGI (reference sequence). The CDR3 is 15 amino acids. V was clipped by 6 bases and J by 0 bases; unmatched bases: 6. DNA for the CDR3: TGTGCCAGCAGCCCAAGCGGGACTAGCACAGATACGCAGTATTTT. Its protein is CASSPSGTSTDTQYF.

Note on this clone: Other DNA sequences of this sample code for an identical CDR3. V usage is TRBV7-3 and J usage is TRBJ1-2; perhaps TRBD1 as D (5 bases). V shed 1 base and J shed 8 bases, with 20 bases lying between them. Germline assignment: CDR1 SGHTA and CDR2 FQGTGA. The CDR3 has 16 amino acids. In DNA, the CDR3 is TGTGCCAGCAGCTTAAGGGCCCTGGGGCAGGGCGGGGGCTACACCTTC. It yields the protein CASSLRALGQGGGYTF.

This chain joins TRBV7-8 and TRBJ2-3; D not certain. Germline lookup yields CDR1 SGHVS and CDR2 FQNEAQ. The CDR3 is 14 amino acids. V lost 4 bases to trimming and J lost 5 bases, with 13 bases between them. CDR3 amino acids: CASSSTPSGDTQYF. The DNA for the CDR3 is TGTGCCAGCAGCTCCACCCCATCCGGAGATACGCAGTATTTT.

The gene calls are TRBV30 and TRBJ2-1; 8 bases agree with TRBD2. CDR3 length equals 13 residues. The V gene end was trimmed by 5 bases and the J gene end by 4 bases; junction bases not matched to a gene: 4. CDR1 and CDR2 from the germline V gene are GTSNPN and SVGIG (reference sequence). This CDR3 reads CAWGLAVYNEQFF. The DNA for the CDR3 is TGTGCCTGGGGACTAGCTGTTTACAATGAGCAGTTCTTC.

V usage is TRBV3-1 (or the pseudogene TRBV3-2) and J usage is TRBJ1-1; 7 nucleotides match TRBD1. V lost 4 bases to trimming and J lost 1 base; unmatched junction nucleotides: 9. The CDR3 is made up of 16 amino acids. Germline V gene lookup returns CDR1 LGHDT and CDR2 YNNKEL (reference sequence). CDR3 residues: CASSPGTVDENTEAFF. DNA for the CDR3: TGTGCCAGCAGCCCCGGGACAGTGGACGAGAACACTGAAGCTTTCTTT.

This chain joins TRBV5-4 and TRBJ2-1, with 8 bases lining up with TRBD2. This CDR3 region has 13 residues. Trimming removed 2 bases from V and 7 bases from J; junction bases left unmatched: 2. Germline V lookup: CDR1 SGHNT, CDR2 YYREEE (reference sequence). CDR3 DNA: TGTGCCAGCAGCTTCGAGCGGGGGAATGAGCAGTTCTTC. Its translation is CASSFERGNEQFF.

The J gene is TRBJ1-2, the V gene TRBV29-1; D not certain. The CDR3 is made up of 10 amino acids. Germline lookup yields CDR1 SQVTM and CDR2 ANQGSEA. V lost 6 bases and J 6 bases, leaving 8 bases between the germline ends. CDR3 amino acids: CSVYTHGYTF. The CDR3 DNA reads as TGCAGCGTCTACACGCATGGCTACACCTTC.

The chain uses TRBV6-1 and TRBJ1-3, with 8 nucleotides matching TRBD1. This CDR3 has 17 residues. V shed 3 bases, J shed 0 bases, and the junction held 7 bases outside the gene matches. In germline, CDR1 is MNHNS, CDR2 SASEGT. The CDR3 nucleotides read TGTGCCAGCAGTGACCGGGACAGGATTTACTCTGGAAACACCATATATTTT. This gives the protein CASSDRDRIYSGNTIYF.

The genes are TRBV18 and TRBJ2-1, with 7 bases fitting TRBD1. Germline CDR1 is KGHSH and CDR2 is LQKENI. The CDR3 has 13 residues. V was pared by 4 bases and J by 5 bases, with 2 bases of the junction left unmatched. The CDR3: CASSRGQNNEQFF. Written as DNA, the CDR3 is TGTGCCAGCTCACGGGGACAGAACAATGAGCAGTTCTTC. The full variable domain, in which reference TRBV18 and TRBJ2-1 provide the parts outside the CDR3, is NAGVMQNPRHLVRRRGQEARLRCSPMKGHSHVYWYRQLPEEGLKFMVYLQKENIIDESGMPKERFSAEFPKEGPSILRIQQVVRGDSAAYFCASSRGQNNEQFFGPGTRLTVL.

The V call is TRBV7-8, the J call TRBJ1-1; no reliable D call. The CDR3 totals 14 residues. CDR1 SGHVS and CDR2 FQNEAQ come from the germline V gene. The V end was cut by 5 bases, the J end by 1 base, with 11 bases between. The CDR3, as DNA: TGTGCCAGCAGCCTACCCGAGGAGAACACTGAAGCTTTCTTT. The encoded protein is CASSLPEENTEAFF.

This chain links TRBV5-1 with TRBJ2-3; 9 bases fit TRBD2. J lost 5 bases, V lost 0 bases, and 4 bases had no gene match. CDR1 and CDR2 (germline): SGHRS, YFSETQ. The CDR3 length is 15 residues. The CDR3 protein is CASSLDTSGRDTQYF. The CDR3 region has the DNA TGCGCCAGCAGCTTGGACACTAGCGGGCGAGATACGCAGTATTTT.

The J gene is TRBJ2-7, the V gene TRBV7-9; 7 positions match TRBD1. After removal of 5 bases from V and 5 bases from J, the junction contained 9 bases not matched to a gene. This CDR3 comprises 14 residues. Per germline, CDR1 SEHNR and CDR2 FQNEAQ (reference sequence). In DNA, the CDR3 is TGTGCCAGCAGCGACCGACAGGGCCCCCACGAGCAGTACTTC. Amino acid sequence: CASSDRQGPHEQYF.

This chain uses TRBV3-1 (or the pseudogene TRBV3-2) with TRBJ2-7; D might be TRBD1 (6 bases). The CDR3 loop spans 15 amino acids. The V end lost 5 bases, the J end lost 2 bases, and 16 bases lay between the germline ends. Germline V lookup: CDR1 LGHDT, CDR2 YNNKEL (reference sequence). The CDR3 protein is CASSLSDRRPYEQYF. The CDR3, as DNA: TGTGCCAGCAGCTTATCCGACAGGAGGCCCTACGAGCAGTACTTC.

The CDR3 region is CASSLEYGTGGVGYTF. The CDR3 region has the DNA TGCGCCAGCAGCTTGGAGTATGGGACAGGGGGCGTGGGCTACACCTTC. V gene TRBV5-1 combines with J gene TRBJ1-2; 12 bases match TRBD1. Germline assignment: CDR1 SGHRS and CDR2 YFSETQ. This CDR3 comprises 16 residues. Trimming removed 0 bases from V and 8 bases from J; junction bases left unmatched: 8.

This CDR3 reads CASSPSDGTYEQYF. CDR3 nucleotide sequence: TGTGCCAGCTCACCCTCGGACGGCACCTACGAGCAGTACTTC. The chain joins TRBV18 to TRBJ2-7; D gene unclear. The CDR3 contains 14 residues. CDR1 and CDR2 (germline): KGHSH, LQKENI. The V and J ends lost 3 bases and 2 bases respectively, with 11 bases between them.